Each of the 3 T cell receptor beta chains below was sequenced from the same sample in a study of Ad26.COV2.S vaccination and SARS-CoV-2 variants. The protocol was immunoSEQ multiplex PCR, while the TCRdb copy is restricted to in-frame clones and leaves out a portion. The repertoire includes a few hundred thousand clones, around 82% of them detected once, and about 7.4% sits in the top ten. Treatment specified: 15 to 20 received Ad26.COV2.S at low or high dose, single or two shots; roughly five received placebo; per-sample allocation not given. All samples were drawn on day 63, counting from the first vaccine or placebo injection. Sample: peripheral blood, taken in a trial of Ad26.COV2.S vaccine versus placebo. The origin of the receptors is a person aged 18-60 years who received the Ad26.COV2.S COVID-19 vaccine or a placebo.

This rearrangement joins TRBV7-2 to TRBJ2-7; D is unresolved. With 2 bases removed from V and 4 bases from J, the gap between germline ends came to 3 bases. This CDR3 is built from 11 residues. Per the germline V gene, CDR1 is SGHTA and CDR2 is FQGNSA. Written as DNA, the CDR3 is TGTGCCAGCAGCTTAAATTACGAGCAGTACTTC. Amino acids: CASSLNYEQYF.

This chain connects TRBV28 to TRBJ1-2; a weak D match, TRBD1 (5 bases). Between the trimmed V and J ends, which lost 6 bases and 8 bases, there was a span of 13 bases. The CDR3 runs to 12 residues. CDR1 MDHEN and CDR2 SYDVKM come from the germline V gene. Here the CDR3 DNA reads TGTGCCAGCAGCTTTGGGACTCAGGGCTACACCTTC. Translated: CASSFGTQGYTF.

V is TRBV7-9 and J is TRBJ1-1, with a tentative D call TRBD1 (5 bases). CDR3 length equals 15 residues. Germline CDR1 SEHNR, CDR2 FQNEAQ (reference sequence). The ends were cut back, 5 bases at V and 1 base at J, with 14 bases in the middle. The CDR3 DNA is TGTGCCAGCAGCCCGACCGCCGGGACGAACACTGAAGCTTTCTTT. Its translation: CASSPTAGTNTEAFF.